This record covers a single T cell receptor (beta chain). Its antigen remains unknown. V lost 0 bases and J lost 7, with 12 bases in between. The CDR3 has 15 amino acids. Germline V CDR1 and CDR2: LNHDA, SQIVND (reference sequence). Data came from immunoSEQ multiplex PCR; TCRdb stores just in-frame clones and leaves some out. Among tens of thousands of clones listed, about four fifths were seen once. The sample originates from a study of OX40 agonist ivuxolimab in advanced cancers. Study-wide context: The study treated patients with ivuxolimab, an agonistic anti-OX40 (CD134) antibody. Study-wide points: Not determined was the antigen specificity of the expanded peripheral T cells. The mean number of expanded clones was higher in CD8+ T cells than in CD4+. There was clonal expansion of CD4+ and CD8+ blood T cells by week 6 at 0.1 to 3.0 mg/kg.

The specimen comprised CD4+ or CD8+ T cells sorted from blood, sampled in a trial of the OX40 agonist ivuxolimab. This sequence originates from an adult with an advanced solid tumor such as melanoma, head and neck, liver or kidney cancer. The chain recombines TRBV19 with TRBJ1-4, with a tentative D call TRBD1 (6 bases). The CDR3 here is CASSIDFTGSEKLFF. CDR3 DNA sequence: TGTGCCAGTAGTATAGACTTCACAGGGTCTGAAAAACTGTTTTTT.